This T cell receptor (beta chain) was obtained from a study of cytomegalovirus exposure and HLA in healthy donors (dated by TCRdb to about 2017). A note on the overall study: An earlier analysis of roughly 570 of the donors reported roughly 300 Gb of sequence data and around 100 million unique TCR beta sequences obtained from approximately 180 million T cells. An early release covering more than 500 HLA-typed donors comprised roughly 300 gigabases of sequencing data and 85 million to 100 million unique TCR sequences. Among the approximately 420 genotyped donors, approximately 76% belonged to the genetic ancestry cluster associated with self-reported Caucasian donors. The study was designed to test whether signatures of past pathogen exposure could be identified by cataloging public T cell receptors. The T cell repertoires of around 670 subjects were profiled by immunosequencing and related to cytomegalovirus serostatus. Along with the roughly 670-subject first cohort, a separate validation cohort of 120 different subjects was used. To predict cytomegalovirus infection status, the study combined high-throughput TCR immunosequencing, statistical association of individual TCRs with disease status, and machine learning. A later analysis re-examined previously published TCR beta repertoires from roughly 650 donors and added high-resolution HLA genotyping to investigate patterns of TCR occurrence. The later analysis used no new phenotypic data to find candidate immune exposures, relying instead on TCR beta sequences and their occurrence across donors. An earlier analysis of 587 of the donors used high-throughput TCR beta sequencing to judge whether each TCR beta V gene segment behaved as functional or pseudogenic. Alongside the repertoire data, information on donor age, sex, ethnicity and CMV serostatus was compiled. In a later genetic analysis, genome-wide SNP genotypes for about three fifths of the 666 donors were used, and that subset was treated as a discovery cohort. Every discovery cohort repertoire had been produced on one sequencing platform. HLA typing covered class I and class II loci at four-digit resolution. Typing coverage differed by locus: A, B, C, DRB1 and DQB1 were typed in roughly 620-630 donors, DQA1 in 500 to 550, DPA1 in nearly 610, and DPB1 in 400 to 480. Because of strong linkage in the cohort, five DR-DQ haplotypes were treated as single units for association and clustering. Among about 400 genotyped donors of the cohort, an average of approximately 220,000 unique TCR beta nucleotide sequences was sequenced per donor, of which about 19% were non-productive.

CDR1 and CDR2 are drawn from the germline V gene (reference sequence): LNHDA, SQIVND. Counted from cysteine to phenylalanine, this CDR3 has 16 amino acids. CDR3 DNA is the only sequence kept; it has 48 bases, read in frame from the first base. V is pared back by 10 bases and J by 0 bases, with 19 bases lying between the germline termini. The cohort was made up of approximately 670 healthy bone marrow donors. At the time of sampling, every cohort member was nominally healthy, though immune exposures that went unrecorded were likely present. The donor tested CMV seronegative and was one of the 352 seronegative cohort members. A peripheral blood sample was provided by each donor, and peripheral blood mononuclear cells were used for TCR beta sequencing. Genomic DNA extraction from the blood cell samples was performed with the Qiagen DNeasy Blood Extraction Kit. General findings and caveats noted by the study authors: In this cohort, only TCR beta chains were sequenced, and detectable features were limited by the absence of alpha or paired-chain data. An earlier analysis of 587 of the donors showed that most TCR beta V segments appeared in productive rearrangements either about 90% or about 30% of the time, which broadly matched IMGT annotations. Some IMGT-functional V segments, including TRBV6-2 and TRBV6-3, could not be told apart with the 87-base-pair reads, so those segments were excluded. For the cohort, immune exposure information was limited to CMV serostatus. A later analysis found that TCR association rates varied across HLA loci, with DRB1 alleles showing the most associated TCRs and HLA-C alleles the fewest. At a false discovery rate of 0.05, a later analysis linked about 16,000 TCR beta sequences to specific HLA alleles. Because HLA typing was unavailable for some donors at each locus, only the typed subset was used in association tests. According to a later analysis, most CMV-associated TCR beta chains appeared to be HLA-restricted, and the HLA associations seemed to be driven largely by CMV exposure. A further reported finding was that TCR beta sequences accurately predicted the HLA-A and HLA-B alleles for most subjects in the first cohort. The earlier analysis of 587 of the donors excluded some 15 rarely observed V segments, including chromosome 9 orphons, because counts were too low. Across donors, most TCR sequences were observed very rarely, whereas some public TCRs were present in many individuals. In a later analysis, several top co-occurrence clusters were reported to appear linked to parvovirus B19, influenza, CMV and Epstein-Barr virus. Sequencing depth was assumed to be roughly uniform across donors in the presence/absence analyses, though that assumption may not hold. According to a later genetic analysis, donors in an Asian-associated ancestry cluster had fewer N-insertions in productive TCRs than the roughly 700-donor mean. A later genetic analysis associated a missense DCLRE1C variant with V-gene and J-gene trimming of TCR beta chains, and an independent cohort replicated the association. A total of around 150 TCR beta chains were listed by the study as associated with cytomegalovirus. Assigning TCR associations to individual alleles was difficult when HLA alleles, especially DR and DQ, strongly co-occurred. Linkage disequilibrium might explain the correlated functional status among segregating V segments, but an unknown experimental factor could not be excluded. In a later analysis, HLA-associated TCR beta chains were found to be more clonally expanded and to have lower generation probabilities than equally common non-associated chains. A cluster of highly shared sequence variants was judged likely to be a technical artifact of the sequencing pipeline. A few of the identified cytomegalovirus-associated TCR beta chains were confirmed in vitro to be specific for cytomegalovirus antigens. In both the original and validation cohorts, the classifier was reported to diagnose cytomegalovirus status with high specificity and sensitivity. The authors suggested that the approach could potentially be extended to other disease states and immunological phenotypes.

Library prep was done by the immunoSEQ multiplex PCR assay. For the multiplex PCR, a mixture combining 60 forward primers for TCR Vbeta segments and 13 reverse primers for TCR Jbeta segments was used. Amplification of the CDR3 region of rearranged TCR beta genes was performed with a multiplex PCR assay on genomic DNA. The amplified TCR beta libraries were sequenced on the Illumina HiSeq System as 87-base-pair reads. The paper's data handling went like this. A later analysis tallied tens of millions of unique TCR beta chains across the 700 or so repertoires, and approximately 11 million of those chains were shared by two or more donors. Raw reads were error-corrected and collapsed into unique sequences by a nearest-neighbor algorithm in which closely related sequences were merged to remove PCR and sequencing errors. V, D and J gene segments were assigned by aligning CDR3 sequences to IMGT reference sequences. For a sequence to be retained, at least a six-nucleotide match to both a V gene segment and a J gene segment was required. A rearrangement was called productive if the CDR3 had no stop codons and remained in frame with V and J, and every other rearrangement was called non-productive. Following IMGT convention, CDR3 was defined as the stretch from the second conserved V-encoded cysteine up to the conserved J-encoded phenylalanine. In an earlier analysis of more than 550 of the donors, sequences lacking an unambiguous match to a single V gene segment were excluded. An earlier analysis of roughly 590 of the donors called V segments functional above 56.7% productive rearrangements and segregating when the between-donor standard deviation exceeded 5%. To diagnose cytomegalovirus status from the catalog of TCR beta chain sequences, a statistical classification framework was built. V and J gene assignment, in a later analysis, came from comparing TCR nucleotide sequences with IMGT/GENE-DB human TR gene sequences. Using the TCRdist pipeline, a later analysis assigned CDR3 sequences along with most-parsimonious VDJ recombination scenarios. In a later analysis, each TCR beta chain was defined by its CDR3 amino acid sequence together with its V-gene family, and reads without a unique V-gene family were excluded. As a way to deal with suspected cross-contamination and a sequencing artifact, a later analysis dropped under 600 nucleotide sequences that were highly shared and had low generation probability. For each public chain, a later analysis derived a clonal expansion index from normalized ranks of inferred template counts within each repertoire. In a later analysis, generation probabilities were computed using a VDJ recombination model fitted to out-of-frame rearrangements, and the results were checked against IGoR. A later analysis scored TCR-TCR, TCR-HLA and TCR-CMV co-occurrence with hypergeometric tests, applying a repertoire-size bias correction to TCR pairs. To estimate false discovery rates, a later analysis permuted the HLA or CMV assignments 20 times. A later analysis grouped co-occurring TCRs with DBSCAN, adding TCRdist sequence similarity when clustering within HLA-allele-positive subsets. Co-occurrence clustering excluded repertoires with fewer than 30,000 or more than 120,000 public chains, plus five with anomalous nucleotide sharing. Here the immuneACCESS table is served through TCRdb, limited to in-frame sequences with V and J called. Missing clones are a known gap in these copies; in checked studies unresolved V genes cover under half, and the rest lacks a known reason. V and J calls and clone size come straight from that table; D and trimming were deduced from the DNA. The sample profile shows 100,000 to 120,000 clones; over 65% of them were found once. The top ten hold 1.3% of the sample.

On this clone: Its specific antigen is unknown. Within one base of it there is no much larger clone, and no base qualities were kept.

Material: PBMCs. The chain employs TRBV19 and TRBJ1-5; TRBD1 is a possible D gene, resting on 6 matching bases. This receptor was identified in a young woman in good health and CMV-seronegative. The CDR3 region reads CATLRRTDYSNQPQHF. The bases read TGTGCCACCCTCAGGCGGACAGACTATAGCAATCAGCCCCAGCATTTT.